The 14 T cell receptor beta chains below were found in one sample sequenced in a study of CD8+CD57+ T cells in acquired aplastic anemia. Genomic DNA, serving as template, underwent TCR beta VDJ and CDR3 profiling. One entry per CDR3 protein, called by TCRdb with MiXCR from the reads. Of hundreds of thousands of distinct CDR3 sequences listed, 55% to 75% are singletons. Input material: sorted CD4+, CD8+, or CD8+CD57+ T cells (not recorded which) from PBMCs. These receptors originate from a human donor in good health, serving as a control.

Comment on this clonotype: At one end, the junction sequence differs from germline, possibly due to a read error. The chain couples TRBV7-6 to TRBJ1-6, with D unclear. The CDR3 has 14 residues. Per germline, CDR1 SGHVS and CDR2 FNYEAQ. In DNA, the CDR3 is TGTGCCAGCAGCTTATCGCCGGTTAAAGCTTTCCTTAACTTT. It translates to CASSLSPVKAFLNF.

Ten or more counts support this clonotype. One end of the junction does not line up with germline, which may come from a read error. V gene TRBV7-7 combines with J gene TRBJ2-5, with 7 bases identical to TRBD2. CDR1 SSHAT and CDR2 FNYEAQ come from the germline V gene (reference sequence). This CDR3 has 15 residues. CDR3 protein: CASTFGAGKEETQYF. The CDR3 region has the DNA TGTGCTAGCACCTTCGGAGCGGGGAAGGAAGAGACCCAGTACTTC.

The J gene is TRBJ1-2, the V gene TRBV11-3; D unclear. Germline V CDR1 and CDR2: SGHNT, YENEEA. Trimming shortened V by 5 bases and J by 7 bases, and 20 bases separated the two germline ends. The CDR3 length is 15 residues. The CDR3: CASSQDMERVGGYTF. The DNA for the CDR3 is TGTGCCAGCAGCCAAGACATGGAAAGGGTGGGTGGCTACACCTTC.

This clonotype came up many times. The chain employs TRBV5-5 and TRBJ2-1; 10 positions agree with TRBD1. Trimming took 6 bases from V and 9 from J; bases not matched to a gene: 9. Germline-derived CDR1 and CDR2 are SGHKS and YYEKEE (reference sequence). CDR3 length: 14 residues. The CDR3 is CASNRQGALSEQFF. CDR3 DNA: TGTGCCAGCAACAGACAGGGGGCGCTTAGTGAGCAGTTCTTC.

For this clonotype: Mismatch with germline at one junction end may stem from a read error. The V gene is TRBV7-8, the J gene TRBJ2-2; the D gene is possibly TRBD2 (7 bases). Germline V gene sequence: CDR1 SGHVS, CDR2 FQNEAQ. The CDR3 is 15 amino acids. This chain's CDR3 is CAISLVGGGVGGLFF. CDR3 nucleotides: TGTGCCATCAGCTTAGTGGGGGGGGGCGTCGGGGGGCTGTTTTTT. The complete variable domain, with remaining parts taken from reference TRBV7-8 and TRBJ2-2, reads GAGVSQSPRYKVAKRGQDVALRCDPISGHVSLFWYQQALGQGPEFLTYFQNEAQLDKSGLPSDRFFAERPEGSVSTLKIQRTQQEDSAVYLCAISLVGGGVGGLFFGEGSRLTVL.

This rearrangement joins TRBV19 to TRBJ2-1; tentative D call: TRBD1 (6 bases). CDR1 is LNHDA, CDR2 SQIVND, per germline (reference sequence). CDR3 length: 13 residues. The CDR3 region has the DNA TGTGCTAGGAGGACAGTCCCCTACAATGAGCAGTTCTTC. Translated: CARRTVPYNEQFF.

This clonotype appeared many times. This chain joins TRBV20-1 and TRBJ1-3; perhaps TRBD1 as D (5 bases). Trimming took off 2 bases at V and 2 bases at J, with 10 bases between the two ends. The germline V gene has CDR1 DFQATT and CDR2 SNEGSKA (reference sequence). This CDR3 spans 14 amino acids. CDR3 residues: CSARSRGPGNTIYF. The CDR3 DNA reads as TGCAGTGCTAGATCGAGGGGCCCTGGAAACACCATATATTTT.

The chain is built from TRBV11-1 and TRBJ2-7, with D possibly matching TRBD2 (5 bases). Germline-derived CDR1 and CDR2 are SGHAT and FQDESV (reference sequence). V gave up 1 base and J gave up 4 bases, with 11 bases separating them. This CDR3 is built from 14 residues. The CDR3 sequence is CASSLGEGSYEQYF. The CDR3 DNA follows: TGTGCCAGCAGCTTAGGAGAGGGCAGTTACGAGCAGTACTTC.

A note on this clonotype: This clone may be a read error of a much larger clone one base away. The chain links TRBV3-1 to TRBJ1-1; the D gene is possibly TRBD1 (6 bases). The germline V gene encodes CDR1 LGHDT and CDR2 YNNKEL (reference sequence). The CDR3 sequence is 14 residues long. The CDR3 here is CASSQGYGGTEALF. CDR3 in DNA: TGTGCCAGCAGCCAAGGTTATGGGGGCACTGAAGCTCTCTTT. The full variable domain, with the rest looked up from reference TRBV3-1 and TRBJ1-1, is DTAVSQTPKYLVTQMGNDKSIKCEQNLGHDTMYWYKQDSKKFLKIMFSYNNKELIINETVPNRFSPKSPDKAHLNLHINSLELGDSAVYFCASSQGYGGTEALFGQGTRLTVV.

This clonotype was picked up a small number of times. This chain joins TRBV6-2 or TRBV6-3 and TRBJ2-1, with TRBD1 as a possible D gene (6 bases). The germline V and J ends were trimmed by 6 bases and 4 bases, with 16 bases remaining between them. The CDR3 length is 15 residues. CDR1 is MNHEY and CDR2 is SVGEGT in the germline V gene. As DNA, the CDR3 is TGTGCCAGCAGGGACAGCGGTACAGGATACAATGAGCAGTTCTTC. Protein product: CASRDSGTGYNEQFF.

The rearrangement links TRBV12-3 or TRBV12-4 to TRBJ2-2, with TRBD2 matching 10 bases. CDR3 length: 16 residues. Trimming at V came to 10 bases and at J to 15 bases, leaving 23 bases not matched to a gene. CDR3 sequence (DNA): TGTGCCACCAGCAGAGATCTAGCGGGGGTGACCGGGAAGTTGTTTTTT. Its protein is CATSRDLAGVTGKLFF.

This chain connects TRBV29-1 to TRBJ1-1; a weak D match, TRBD1 (5 bases). CDR3 length equals 13 residues. Germline CDR1 reads SQVTM; CDR2 reads ANQGSEA. Trimming took off 4 bases at V and 2 bases at J, with 11 bases between the two ends. CDR3 amino acids: CSVAPGPNTEAFF. The CDR3 DNA follows: TGCAGCGTTGCACCGGGGCCAAACACTGAAGCTTTCTTT.

The table lists this clonotype with many counts. V usage is TRBV6-6 and J usage is TRBJ1-5; D is unclear. The CDR3 consists of 14 residues. Germline V lookup: CDR1 MNHNY, CDR2 SVGAGI (reference sequence). V was cut by 2 bases and J by 7 bases, with 12 bases left in between. CDR3 coding DNA: TGTGCCAGCAGTTACAGCGGACGCGACCAGCCCCAGCATTTT. Its translation: CASSYSGRDQPQHF.

This clonotype was seen a handful of times. This chain links TRBV10-2 with TRBJ1-1; TRBD1 agrees at 11 bases. This CDR3 spans 14 amino acids. Unmatched junction bases numbered 6, after V lost 5 bases and J lost 7 bases. Germline V gene data show CDR1 as WSHSY and CDR2 as SAAADI. CDR3 DNA sequence: TGCGCCAGCAGTTCATGGACAGGGGGCGTTGAAGCTTTCTTT. This sequence encodes CASSSWTGGVEAFF.